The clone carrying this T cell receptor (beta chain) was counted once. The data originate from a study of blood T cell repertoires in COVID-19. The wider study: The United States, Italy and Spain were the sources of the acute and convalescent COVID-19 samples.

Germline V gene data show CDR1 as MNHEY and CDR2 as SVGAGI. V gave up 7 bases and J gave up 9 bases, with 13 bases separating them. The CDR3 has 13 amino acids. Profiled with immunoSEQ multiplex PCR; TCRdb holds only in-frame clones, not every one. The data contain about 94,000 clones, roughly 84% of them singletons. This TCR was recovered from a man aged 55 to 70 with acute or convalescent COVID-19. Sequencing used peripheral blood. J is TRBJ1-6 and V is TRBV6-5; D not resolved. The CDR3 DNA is TGTGCCAGCACGCCTGGGTGGAGTTCACCCCTCCACTTT. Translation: CASTPGWSSPLHF.